This T cell receptor (beta chain) was identified during a study of blood T cell repertoires in COVID-19. For the study at large: The analysed material was cDNA or gDNA that came from T cells, B-cell-depleted T cells, or PBMCs.

Per germline, CDR1 SGDLS and CDR2 YYNGEE. CDR3 length equals 18 residues. With V trimmed by 6 bases and J by 0 bases, 13 bases remained unmatched. Methods used by the authors: Quantification of nucleated cells was approximated via reference gene primer amplification. Sequencing was performed with immunoSEQ multiplex PCR; in TCRdb, only in-frame clones are kept and a portion is missing. V and J calls and clone size are copied from that table; D and trimming were computed from the DNA. Of a few hundred thousand clones listed, approximately 85% are singletons. The chain combines TRBV9 with TRBJ2-3, with 10 bases identical to TRBD2. The sequence was obtained from a human donor in a cohort sampled during active COVID-19. Sequenced material: peripheral blood. In DNA, the CDR3 is TGTGCCAGCACCCTCCTAGCGGGGGATCTCCTTAGCACAGATACGCAGTATTTT. Encoded protein: CASTLLAGDLLSTDTQYF.